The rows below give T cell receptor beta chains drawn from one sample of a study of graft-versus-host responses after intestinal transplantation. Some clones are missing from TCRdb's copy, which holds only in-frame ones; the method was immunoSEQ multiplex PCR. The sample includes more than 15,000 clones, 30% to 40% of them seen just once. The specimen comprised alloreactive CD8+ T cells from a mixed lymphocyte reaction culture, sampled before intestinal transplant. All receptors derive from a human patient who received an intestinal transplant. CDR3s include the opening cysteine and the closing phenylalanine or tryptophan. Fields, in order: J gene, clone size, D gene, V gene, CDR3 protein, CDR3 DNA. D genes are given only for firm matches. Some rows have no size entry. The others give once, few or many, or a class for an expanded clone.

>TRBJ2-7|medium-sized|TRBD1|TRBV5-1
CASSSGTGAYEQYF
TGCGCCAGCAGCTCGGGGACAGGGGCGTACGAGCAGTACTTC
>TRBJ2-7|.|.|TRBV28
CASRQRGWYEQYF
TGTGCCAGCAGGCAGAGGGGTTGGTACGAGCAGTACTTC
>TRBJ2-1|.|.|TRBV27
CASGQTGDEQFF
TGTGCCAGCGGACAGACCGGGGATGAGCAGTTCTTC
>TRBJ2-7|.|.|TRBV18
CASSPFLPGYEQYF
TGTGCCAGCTCACCCTTCCTGCCGGGTTACGAGCAGTACTTC
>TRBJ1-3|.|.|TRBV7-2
CASSRTGISGNTIYF
TGTGCCAGCAGCCGTACGGGAATCTCTGGAAACACCATATATTTT
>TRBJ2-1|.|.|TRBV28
CASGLIWARTYNEQFF
TGTGCCAGCGGCCTCATATGGGCTCGGACCTACAATGAGCAGTTCTTC
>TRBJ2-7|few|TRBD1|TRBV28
CASSFPCPGTGGHEQYF
TGTGCCAGCAGTTTCCCTTGTCCCGGGACAGGGGGACACGAGCAGTACTTC
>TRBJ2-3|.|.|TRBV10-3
CATRAGLTGDTQYF
TGTGCCACCAGAGCGGGCCTGACTGGGGATACGCAGTATTTT
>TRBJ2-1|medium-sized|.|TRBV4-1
CASSLTRTLKNEQFF
TGCGCCAGCAGCCTGACGCGGACACTCAAGAATGAGCAGTTCTTC
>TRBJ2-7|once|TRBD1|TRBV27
CASSLTGHEQYF
TGTGCCAGCAGTTTGACAGGGCACGAGCAGTACTTC
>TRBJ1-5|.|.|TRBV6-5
CASSERGGNQPQHF
TGTGCCAGCAGTGAAAGGGGGGGCAATCAGCCCCAGCATTTT
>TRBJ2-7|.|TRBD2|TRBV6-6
CASNYEREGSKVQYF
TGTGCCAGCAATTATGAGCGGGAGGGCTCTAAGGTGCAGTACTTC
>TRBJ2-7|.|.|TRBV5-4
CASSLGPSSYEQYF
TGTGCCAGCAGCTTGGGACCGAGCTCCTACGAGCAGTACTTC
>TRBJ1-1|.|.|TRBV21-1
CASSKDTGANTEAFF
TGTGCCAGCAGCAAAGATACAGGGGCTAACACTGAAGCTTTCTTT
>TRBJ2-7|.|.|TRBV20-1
CSAGYRDEQYF
TGCAGTGCTGGATACAGGGACGAGCAGTACTTC
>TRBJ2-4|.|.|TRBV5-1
CASSIILDIQYF
TGCGCCAGCAGCATAATACTAGACATTCAGTACTTC